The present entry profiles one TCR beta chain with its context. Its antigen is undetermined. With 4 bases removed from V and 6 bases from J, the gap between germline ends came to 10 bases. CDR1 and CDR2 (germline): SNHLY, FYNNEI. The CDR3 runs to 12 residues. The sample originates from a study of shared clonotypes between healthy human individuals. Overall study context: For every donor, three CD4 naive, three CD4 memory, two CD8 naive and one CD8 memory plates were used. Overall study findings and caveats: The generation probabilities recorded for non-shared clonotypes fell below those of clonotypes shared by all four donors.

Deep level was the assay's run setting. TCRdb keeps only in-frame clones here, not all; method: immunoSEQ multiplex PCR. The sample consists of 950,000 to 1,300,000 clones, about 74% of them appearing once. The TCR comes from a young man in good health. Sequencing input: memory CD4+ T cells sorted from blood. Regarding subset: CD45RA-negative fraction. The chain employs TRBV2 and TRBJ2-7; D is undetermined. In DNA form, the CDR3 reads TGTGCCAGCAGTGGTGCCGGGCGCGAGCAGTACTTC. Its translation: CASSGAGREQYF.